This T cell receptor beta chain derives from a study of cytomegalovirus exposure and HLA in healthy donors (dated by TCRdb to the late 2010s). Notes on the research overall: In an earlier analysis of under 750 of the donors, 276 Gb of sequence data and roughly 100 million unique TCR beta sequences from about 179 million T cells were reported. The study aimed to test whether signatures of past pathogen exposure could be identified by cataloging public T cell receptors. Donor age, sex, ethnicity and CMV serostatus were compiled together with the repertoire data. Because of strong linkage in the cohort, roughly five DR-DQ haplotypes were treated as single units for association and clustering. An earlier analysis of 587 of the donors used high-throughput TCR beta sequencing to judge whether each TCR beta V gene segment behaved as functional or pseudogenic. Among about 400 genotyped donors of the cohort, an average of around 240,000 unique TCR beta nucleotide sequences was sequenced per donor, of which about 19% were non-productive. Every repertoire in the discovery cohort had been generated on one and the same sequencing platform. Rather than using new phenotypic data, the later analysis identified candidate immune exposures from TCR beta sequences and from how often those sequences occurred across donors. A later analysis re-analyzed previously published TCR beta repertoires from several hundred donors and added high-resolution HLA genotyping to study TCR occurrence patterns. An early release covering about 600 HLA-typed donors comprised roughly 300 gigabases of sequencing data and tens of millions of unique TCR sequences. The T cell repertoires of some 700 subjects were profiled by immunosequencing and related to cytomegalovirus serostatus. Typing coverage varied by locus: about 620-640 donors for A, B, C, DRB1 and DQB1; about 520 for DQA1; around 570 for DPA1; 450 to 480 for DPB1. Genome-wide SNP genotypes for about three fifths of the 666 donors were used in a later genetic analysis, which treated that subset as a discovery cohort. Besides the first cohort of approximately 710 subjects, a separate validation cohort made up of over 95 different subjects was used. HLA typing included class I and class II loci at four-digit resolution. To predict cytomegalovirus infection status, the study brought together high-throughput TCR immunosequencing, statistical association of individual TCRs with disease status, and machine learning. Among the approximately 400 genotyped donors, 81% belonged to the genetic ancestry cluster associated with self-reported Caucasian donors. The study at large found these results: A later genetic analysis reported fewer N-insertions in productive TCRs among donors in an Asian-associated ancestry cluster than the roughly 650-donor mean. Some IMGT-functional V segments, including TRBV6-2 and TRBV6-3, could not be distinguished by the 87-base-pair reads and were therefore excluded. The study listed 150 to 200 TCR beta chains as associated with cytomegalovirus. Broadly in line with IMGT annotations, most TCR beta V segments showed up in productive rearrangements about 87% or about 30% of the time in an earlier analysis of several hundred of the donors. When HLA alleles, especially DR and DQ, strongly co-occurred, TCR associations were difficult to assign to individual alleles. A further reported finding was that TCR beta sequences accurately predicted the HLA-A and HLA-B alleles for most subjects in the first cohort. V-gene and J-gene trimming of TCR beta chains was associated with a missense DCLRE1C variant in a later genetic analysis, and the association was replicated in an independent cohort. The classifier was reported to diagnose cytomegalovirus status with high specificity and sensitivity in both the original cohort and the validation cohort. The cohort was sequenced for TCR beta chains only, and without alpha or paired-chain data the features that could be detected were limited. According to a later analysis, parvovirus B19, influenza, CMV and Epstein-Barr virus appeared linked to several top co-occurrence clusters. Because counts were too low, seventeen rarely observed V segments, including chromosome 9 orphons, were excluded from the earlier analysis of under 650 of the donors. The presence/absence analyses assumed that sequencing depth was roughly uniform across donors, and that assumption may not be true. Because some donors lacked HLA typing at each locus, the association tests relied only on the typed subset. Specific HLA alleles were associated with some 15,000 TCR beta sequences at a false discovery rate of 0.05 in a later analysis. A later analysis found that HLA-associated TCR beta chains were more clonally expanded and had lower generation probabilities than equally common non-associated chains. A later analysis found that TCR association rates varied across HLA loci, with DRB1 alleles showing the most associated TCRs and HLA-C alleles the fewest. Correlated functional status among segregating V segments might be attributable to linkage disequilibrium, but an unknown experimental factor could not be ruled out. In vitro tests confirmed that three of the cytomegalovirus-associated TCR beta chains recognize cytomegalovirus antigens. A later analysis found that most CMV-associated TCR beta chains appeared HLA-restricted, with HLA associations seemingly driven largely by CMV exposure. Across donors, most TCR sequences were observed very rarely, whereas some public TCRs were present in many individuals. The authors suggested that the approach could potentially be extended to other disease states and immunological phenotypes. The only immune exposure information available for the cohort was CMV serostatus. A group of highly shared sequence variants was considered likely to be a technical artifact of the sequencing pipeline.

Library preparation used the immunoSEQ multiplex PCR assay. A mixture of 60 forward primers for TCR Vbeta segments and 13 reverse primers for TCR Jbeta segments was used in the multiplex PCR. The CDR3 region of rearranged TCR beta genes was amplified from genomic DNA with a multiplex PCR assay. The Illumina HiSeq System was used to sequence the amplified TCR beta libraries as 87-base-pair reads. In the source study's methods: In a later analysis, some 80 million unique TCR beta chains were counted across the roughly 670 repertoires, and roughly 9.9 million of these chains were shared by at least two donors. To remove PCR and sequencing errors, raw reads were error-corrected and collapsed into unique sequences using a nearest-neighbor algorithm that merged closely related sequences. To assign V, D and J gene segments, CDR3 sequences were aligned to IMGT reference sequences. Each retained sequence needed at least a six-nucleotide match to both a V gene segment and a J gene segment. Rearrangements were called productive when the CDR3 lacked stop codons and stayed in frame with V and J; all others were non-productive. Following IMGT convention, CDR3 was defined as the stretch from the second conserved V-encoded cysteine to the conserved J-encoded phenylalanine. Sequences without an unambiguous match to a single V gene segment were excluded from the earlier analysis of about 640 of the donors. In an earlier analysis of roughly 500 of the donors, V segments were called functional above 56.7% productive rearrangements and were called segregating when the between-donor standard deviation exceeded 5%. A statistical classification framework was built for diagnosing cytomegalovirus status from the catalog of TCR beta chain sequences. A later analysis assigned V and J genes by comparing TCR nucleotide sequences with IMGT/GENE-DB human TR gene sequences. The TCRdist pipeline was used in a later analysis to assign CDR3 sequences and most-parsimonious VDJ recombination scenarios. A later analysis defined each TCR beta chain by its CDR3 amino acid sequence plus V-gene family, and excluded reads lacking a unique V-gene family. In a later analysis, nearly 600 highly shared, low-generation-probability nucleotide sequences were removed to address suspected cross-contamination and a sequencing artifact. A later analysis calculated a clonal expansion index for each public chain from normalized within-repertoire ranks of inferred template counts. In a later analysis, generation probabilities were computed using a VDJ recombination model fitted to out-of-frame rearrangements, and the results were checked against IGoR. In a later analysis, TCR-TCR, TCR-HLA and TCR-CMV co-occurrence was scored with hypergeometric tests, and a repertoire-size bias correction was applied to TCR pairs. In a later analysis, false discovery rates were estimated by permuting HLA or CMV assignments 20 times. A later analysis grouped co-occurring TCRs with DBSCAN, adding TCRdist sequence similarity when clustering within HLA-allele-positive subsets. Repertoires with fewer than 30,000 or more than 120,000 public chains, plus five repertoires with anomalous nucleotide sharing, were excluded from co-occurrence clustering. TCRdb stores this immuneACCESS table with in-frame sequences only. Part of the clones is absent; in the studies checked, under half of the shortfall reflects unresolved V genes, and no reason is known for the rest. The DNA was the basis for D and trimming; V, J and clone size are from that table. Across this sample there are about 150,000 clones, with 80% to 90% seen only once. More than 2% of the sample lies in the top ten.

From V the trimming removes 5 bases and from J it removes 6 bases, while the gene matches leave 4 bases of the junction unaccounted for. CDR1 and CDR2 are read off the germline V gene (reference sequence) as LNHNV and YYDKDF. Its CDR3 holds 14 amino acids, cysteine through phenylalanine. Just CDR3 DNA is preserved here, 42 bases in frame from base 1. The cohort consisted of 666 healthy bone marrow donors. At the time of sampling, all cohort members were nominally healthy, though unrecorded immune exposures were likely present. The donor tested CMV seronegative, placing the donor among the 352 seronegative members of the cohort. A peripheral blood sample was provided by each donor, and peripheral blood mononuclear cells were used for TCR beta sequencing. Genomic DNA extraction from the blood cell samples was performed with the Qiagen DNeasy Blood Extraction Kit. This clone was detected once. The antigen this receptor binds is unknown. No quality values exist for individual bases; no much larger clone is one base distant.

The source material was PBMCs. The source is a woman between 18 and 29 years old in good health and CMV-seronegative. This receptor chain uses TRBV15 and TRBJ1-2; TRBD1 fits 12 bases in the junction. The CDR3 protein is CATSEGDRGHGYTF. The nucleotide sequence reads TGTGCCACCAGCGAGGGGGACAGGGGGCATGGCTACACCTTC.